This T cell receptor beta chain stems from a study of blood T cell repertoires in COVID-19. Background on the study: Material from acute and convalescent COVID-19 was sourced from the United States, Italy and Spain. T cells, B-cell-depleted T cells, or PBMCs provided the cDNA or gDNA that served as material.

Authors' data handling: Reference gene primers were amplified, and this amplification served to estimate nucleated cell counts. TCRdb keeps only in-frame clones here, not all; method: immunoSEQ multiplex PCR. Clonal size and the V and J genes are those of that table, whereas D and trimming came from the DNA. The sample has over 110,000 clones; approximately 86% are singletons. This CDR3 has 14 residues. The V and J ends lost 4 bases and 3 bases respectively, with 12 bases between them. Germline CDR1 reads SGHNT; CDR2 reads YYREEE (reference sequence). The origin of this receptor is a man in his 70s with acute or convalescent COVID-19. The J gene is TRBJ2-3, the V gene TRBV5-4; D perhaps matches TRBD1 (6 bases). Material for sequencing was peripheral blood. The CDR3 protein is CASSPRQGTDTQYF. CDR3 DNA sequence: TGTGCCAGCAGCCCCCGCCAGGGGACAGATACGCAGTATTTT.